Presented here are 11 T cell receptor beta chains from one specimen sequenced in a study of blood T cell repertoires in COVID-19. The repertoire was sequenced with immunoSEQ multiplex PCR; TCRdb's copy has only in-frame clones and lacks some. This table holds about 150,000 clones, almost 85% found once. Sequenced sample: peripheral blood. These receptors originate from a man aged 18-30 years with active or convalescent COVID-19.

This rearrangement joins TRBV4-2 to TRBJ2-6, with TRBD2 matching 14 bases. The CDR3 has 18 residues. Unmatched junction bases numbered 6, after V lost 4 bases and J lost 4 bases. Germline values: CDR1 LGHNA, CDR2 YNFKEQ. DNA for the CDR3: TGTGCCAGCAGCCTCTGGACTAGCGGGAGGTCCGGGGCCAACGTCCTGACTTTC. Its protein is CASSLWTSGRSGANVLTF.

This clone appeared a few times. The chain combines TRBV7-3 with TRBJ2-3; possible D gene TRBD2, 5 bases. This CDR3 region has 13 residues. CDR1 is SGHTA, CDR2 FQGTGA, per germline. Trimming pared 1 base from V and 8 bases from J, leaving 10 bases between. The CDR3 is CASSLRSAGTQYF. The CDR3 DNA follows: TGTGCCAGCAGCTTAAGGAGCGCGGGTACGCAGTATTTT.

This chain uses TRBV7-2 with TRBJ2-4; D perhaps matches TRBD2 (7 bases). The V end lost 2 bases, the J end lost 8 bases, and 16 bases lay between the germline ends. Germline V lookup: CDR1 SGHTA, CDR2 FQGNSA. CDR3 length equals 15 residues. CDR3 nucleotides: TGTGCCAGCAGCTTAATGGGGAGGGGGGCAGACATTCAGTACTTC. Protein: CASSLMGRGADIQYF.

The chain uses TRBV10-3 and TRBJ2-6, with TRBD1 matching 7 bases. The CDR3 extends over 16 amino acids. J was trimmed by 0 bases and V by 4 bases; bases with no gene match: 3. The germline V gene encodes CDR1 ENHRY and CDR2 SYGVKD. CDR3 nucleotide sequence: TGTGCCATCAGTGGACAGGGCCCCTCTGGGGCCAACGTCCTGACTTTC. It codes for CAISGQGPSGANVLTF.

The genes are TRBV28 and TRBJ2-7; 10 positions match TRBD2. Germline loops: CDR1 MDHEN, CDR2 SYDVKM. After removal of 3 bases from V and 6 bases from J, the junction contained 11 bases not matched to a gene. The CDR3 is 16 amino acids. As DNA, the CDR3 is TGTGCCAGCAGTTTTCGGTCTAGCGGGAGCCGTGCCGAGCAGTACTTC. It encodes CASSFRSSGSRAEQYF.

CDR3 amino acids: CASSGRRGGETQYF. CDR3 sequence (DNA): TGTGCCAGCAGTGGGCGCAGGGGTGGAGAGACCCAGTACTTC. The chain employs TRBV6-2 or TRBV6-3 and TRBJ2-5; D possibly corresponds to TRBD1 (6 bases). V lost 5 bases and J 4 bases, leaving 14 bases between the germline ends. The length of the CDR3 is 14 residues. CDR1 and CDR2 from the germline V gene are MNHEY and SVGEGT.

This clone was seen only once. The J gene is TRBJ2-5, the V gene TRBV3-1 (or the pseudogene TRBV3-2); D remains ambiguous. This CDR3 is 14 amino acids long. Trimming stripped 0 bases from V and 8 bases from J, with 13 bases between. Germline V gene data show CDR1 as LGHDT and CDR2 as YNNKEL (reference sequence). The CDR3 protein is CASSQDKMYGTQYF. Here the CDR3 DNA reads TGTGCCAGCAGCCAAGATAAAATGTATGGCACCCAGTACTTC.

The V call is TRBV6-1, the J call TRBJ1-1; 7 nucleotides match TRBD1. The V gene's germline CDR1 is MNHNS and CDR2 SASEGT. The CDR3 contains 17 residues. The J segment lost 0 bases and the V segment lost 2 bases, leaving 9 bases of the junction unmatched. CDR3 sequence: CASSERDRYYMNTEAFF. In DNA, the CDR3 is TGTGCCAGCAGTGAACGGGACAGATATTACATGAACACTGAAGCTTTCTTT.

Only a few counts were recorded for this clone. This chain links TRBV19 with TRBJ1-4, with D tentatively TRBD1 (6 bases). The CDR3 loop spans 15 amino acids. Trimming cost V 2 bases and J 3 bases, with 10 bases left between them. Germline assignment: CDR1 LNHDA and CDR2 SQIVND (reference sequence). As DNA, the CDR3 is TGTGCCAGTAGTATATCAGGGGCAGCTAATGAAAAACTGTTTTTT. It codes for CASSISGAANEKLFF.

The rearrangement links TRBV7-8 to TRBJ2-2; TRBD2 matches 7 bases. The CDR3 consists of 15 residues. Per germline, CDR1 SGHVS and CDR2 FQNEAQ. The V and J ends lost 4 bases and 4 bases, in that order; junction bases with no gene match: 6. In DNA form, the CDR3 reads TGTGCCAGCAGCTGGGTGTGGGGGGGCACCGGGGAGCTGTTTTTT. Its translation is CASSWVWGGTGELFF.

V and J are TRBV7-6 and TRBJ2-3, with D possibly being TRBD2 (6 bases). Trimming left V 2 bases short and J 2 bases short, with 11 bases between. There are 15 residues in the CDR3. Germline V gives CDR1 SGHVS, CDR2 FNYEAQ. The CDR3 reads CASSLRLVNTDTQYF. In DNA form, the CDR3 reads TGTGCCAGCAGCTTACGACTAGTGAACACAGATACGCAGTATTTT.